The next 27 T cell receptor beta chains were all read from a single sample in a study of OX40 agonist ivuxolimab in advanced cancers. The protocol used for the library was the immunoSEQ multiplex PCR assay. The table was pulled from immuneACCESS by TCRdb, which kept in-frame rearrangements only. Such tables lose some clones; where checked, under half of the loss comes from unresolved V genes, and the rest has no known cause. Counted in this sample were approximately 50,000 clones; about 93% of them appeared once. More than 15% of the sample is in the top ten clones. The sample in question was CD4+ or CD8+ T cells sorted from blood, obtained in a trial of the OX40 agonist ivuxolimab. These receptors were taken from an adult with an advanced solid tumor such as melanoma, head and neck, liver or kidney cancer.

The V and J genes are TRBV7-7 and TRBJ2-7; D not resolved. Per the germline V gene, CDR1 is SSHAT and CDR2 is FNYEAQ (reference sequence). The V end was cut by 1 base, the J end by 3 bases, with 7 bases between. This CDR3 has 13 residues. In nucleotides, the CDR3 is TGTGCCAGCAGCTTAGGCCCGAGCTACGAGCAGTACTTC. Translating gives CASSLGPSYEQYF.

This clone was observed once. The chain carries TRBV19 and TRBJ2-7; 8 bases are shared with TRBD2. CDR3 length equals 13 residues. Germline trimming cut 5 bases from V and 1 base from J; bases unmatched to any gene: 1. Germline V gives CDR1 LNHDA, CDR2 SQIVND (reference sequence). CDR3 in DNA: TGTGCCAGTAGTGCGGGAGGATCCTACGAGCAGTACTTC. It translates to CASSAGGSYEQYF.

This sequence joins TRBV6-1 and TRBJ1-5; the D gene is possibly TRBD1 (5 bases). CDR3 length equals 16 residues. Germline V gives CDR1 MNHNS, CDR2 SASEGT. Trimming took 0 bases from V and 0 from J, leaving 9 bases between them. This CDR3 reads CASSEAFDSSNQPQHF. CDR3 DNA: TGTGCCAGCAGTGAAGCCTTCGACAGTAGCAATCAGCCCCAGCATTTT.

This chain links TRBV5-1 with TRBJ2-7; a possible D gene is TRBD2 (5 bases). The CDR3 length is 13 residues. Germline CDR1 is SGHRS and CDR2 is YFSETQ. V was shortened by 3 bases and J by 5 bases, with 12 bases between the two germline ends. The CDR3 region is CASSSGGRNEQYF. For the CDR3, the DNA is TGCGCCAGCAGCTCAGGCGGGCGGAACGAGCAGTACTTC.

CDR3 residues: CASSAPSSPDTQYF. The CDR3 bases are TGTGCCAGCAGCGCTCCCAGCAGCCCTGATACGCAGTATTTT. This chain joins TRBV9 and TRBJ2-3; no firm D call. Looked up from germline, CDR1 is SGDLS and CDR2 is YYNGEE. This CDR3 contains 14 residues. V shed 3 bases and J shed 6 bases, with 14 bases lying between them.

The chain joins TRBV10-3 to TRBJ1-4, with D uncertain. Germline CDR1 reads ENHRY; CDR2 reads SYGVKD. Trimming shortened V by 10 bases and J by 4 bases, and 13 bases separated the two germline ends. The CDR3 length is 13 residues. CDR3 protein: CASTVGSNEKLFF. The CDR3 DNA reads TGTGCCAGCACAGTGGGGAGTAATGAAAAACTGTTTTTT.

V usage is TRBV9 and J usage is TRBJ2-5; 9 nucleotides align to TRBD2. V lost 0 bases to trimming and J lost 3 bases; unmatched junction nucleotides: 3. Germline V gives CDR1 SGDLS, CDR2 YYNGEE. The CDR3 sequence is 15 residues long. This chain's CDR3 is CASSVGEREEETQYF. CDR3 nucleotide sequence: TGTGCCAGCAGCGTAGGTGAGCGGGAGGAAGAGACCCAGTACTTC.

The chain combines TRBV10-3 with TRBJ2-7, with D perhaps TRBD2 (6 bases). The length of the CDR3 is 14 residues. V was trimmed by 8 bases and J by 2 bases, leaving 16 bases between them. Germline loops: CDR1 ENHRY, CDR2 SYGVKD. This CDR3 reads CAISTVGGAYEQYF. As DNA, the CDR3 is TGTGCCATCTCCACCGTGGGGGGAGCCTACGAGCAGTACTTC.

The V call is TRBV4-3, the J call TRBJ2-5; D may be TRBD1 or TRBD2 (5 bases each). The V gene's germline CDR1 is LGHNA and CDR2 YSLEER. The CDR3 is made up of 16 amino acids. Trimming took 0 bases from V and 1 from J, leaving 12 bases between them. As DNA, the CDR3 is TGCGCCAGCAGCCAAGATCTCGCCGGGACCCAAGAGACCCAGTACTTC. It specifies CASSQDLAGTQETQYF.

This chain's CDR3 is CASSVGNRGPYNEQFF. CDR3 nucleotide sequence: TGTGCCAGCAGCGTAGGCAACAGGGGGCCTTACAATGAGCAGTTCTTC. This chain connects TRBV9 to TRBJ2-1; 9 nucleotides match TRBD1. The CDR3 contains 16 residues. V was pared by 0 bases and J by 4 bases, with 5 bases of the junction left unmatched. The germline CDR1 and CDR2 sequences are SGDLS and YYNGEE. Complete variable domain (other parts from reference TRBV9 and TRBJ2-1): DSGVTQTPKHLITATGQRVTLRCSPRSGDLSVYWYQQSLDQGLQFLIQYYNGEERAKGNILERFSAQQFPDLHSELNLSSLELGDSALYFCASSVGNRGPYNEQFFGPGTRLTVL.

This sequence joins TRBV9 and TRBJ2-1, with D possibly TRBD1 on 6 matching bases. Germline CDR1 SGDLS, CDR2 YYNGEE. V shed 5 bases and J shed 8 bases, with 17 bases lying between them. This CDR3 comprises 14 residues. The CDR3: CASSPWTASDEQFF. The CDR3 DNA reads TGTGCCAGCAGTCCTTGGACAGCAAGCGATGAGCAGTTCTTC.

The V gene is TRBV4-3, the J gene TRBJ2-7; D perhaps matches TRBD2 (5 bases). The germline V gene encodes CDR1 LGHNA and CDR2 YSLEER. This CDR3 has 15 residues. V lost 4 bases to trimming and J lost 0 bases, with 13 bases between them. The CDR3 DNA is TGCGCCAGCAGCCGATTGACGGGGAGCTCCTACGAGCAGTACTTC. Translated, it gives CASSRLTGSSYEQYF.

The gene calls are TRBV11-2 and TRBJ2-7; TRBD1 matches at 7 bases. CDR1 is SGHAT and CDR2 is FQNNGV in the germline V gene. The CDR3 covers 14 residues. V trimming: 1 base; J trimming: 3 bases; junction bases outside the gene matches: 3. The CDR3 loop is CASSLGTGNYEQYF. For the CDR3, the DNA is TGTGCCAGCAGCTTAGGGACAGGTAACTACGAGCAGTACTTC.

This chain links TRBV15 with TRBJ2-2, with D maybe TRBD1 (5 bases). The CDR3 extends over 14 amino acids. V was clipped by 3 bases and J by 0 bases, with 5 bases between them. Germline V lookup: CDR1 LNHNV, CDR2 YYDKDF (reference sequence). The CDR3 sequence is CATSRGPNTGELFF. CDR3 bases: TGTGCCACCAGCAGGGGGCCGAACACCGGGGAGCTGTTTTTT.

The J gene is TRBJ2-2, the V gene TRBV28, with TRBD1 matching 10 bases. Germline CDR1 reads MDHEN; CDR2 reads SYDVKM. V lost 6 bases and J lost 8; bases outside the gene matches: 6. CDR3 length equals 14 residues. This CDR3 is CASSSDRGPGELFF. The DNA of the CDR3 is TGTGCCAGCAGCTCCGACAGGGGGCCAGGGGAGCTGTTTTTT. The variable domain in full, with the rest retrieved from reference TRBV28 and TRBJ2-2, is DVKVTQSSRYLVKRTGEKVFLECVQDMDHENMFWYRQDPGLGLRLIYFSYDVKMKEKGDIPEGYSVSREKKERFSLILESASTNQTSMYLCASSSDRGPGELFFGEGSRLTVL.

The V gene is TRBV7-9, the J gene TRBJ2-1, with 7 bases lining up with TRBD2. The CDR3 is 17 residues long. The germline V gene has CDR1 SEHNR and CDR2 FQNEAQ (reference sequence). The V and J ends lost 4 bases and 0 bases, in that order; junction bases with no gene match: 9. The CDR3, as DNA: TGTGCCAGCAGCTCCCTGGGAGGGGAGGGCTCCTACAATGAGCAGTTCTTC. Translated: CASSSLGGEGSYNEQFF.

This chain joins TRBV7-8 and TRBJ2-6; D is unresolved. The CDR3 spans 14 residues. CDR1 SGHVS and CDR2 FQNEAQ come from the germline V gene. V lost 5 bases and J 0 bases, leaving 5 bases between the germline ends. The CDR3 bases are TGTGCCAGCAGCGAGAGCTCTGGGGCCAACGTCCTGACTTTC. Its translation: CASSESSGANVLTF.

The gene calls are TRBV9 and TRBJ2-5, with D possibly being TRBD2 (5 bases). V lost 0 bases and J lost 5, with 17 bases in between. The germline CDR1 and CDR2 sequences are SGDLS and YYNGEE. CDR3 size: 16 residues. The CDR3 region has the DNA TGTGCCAGCAGCGTAGGAGCTAGCCCAACCAGCGAGACCCAGTACTTC. It yields the protein CASSVGASPTSETQYF.

The gene calls are TRBV5-6 and TRBJ1-4; no firm D call. The germline V and J ends were trimmed by 0 bases and 9 bases, with 12 bases remaining between them. Germline V gives CDR1 SGHDT, CDR2 YYEEEE. The CDR3 length is 14 residues. The CDR3 sequence is CASSLGASTKKLFF. The CDR3 bases are TGTGCCAGCAGCTTGGGTGCCAGTACCAAAAAACTGTTTTTT.

The gene calls are TRBV7-8 and TRBJ2-1; D is unclear. V was clipped by 3 bases and J by 8 bases, with 14 bases between them. Germline lookup yields CDR1 SGHVS and CDR2 FQNEAQ. The CDR3 runs to 14 residues. The CDR3 nucleotides are TGTGCCAGCAGCTTCGGAACGTCGAGCTATGAGCAGTTCTTC. Its translation: CASSFGTSSYEQFF.

The chain links TRBV30 to TRBJ1-2; D is unresolved. Germline-derived CDR1 and CDR2 are GTSNPN and SVGIG (reference sequence). Trimming pared 3 bases from V and 0 bases from J, leaving 5 bases between. The CDR3 has 12 amino acids. The CDR3 reads CAWRRSNYGYTF. CDR3 DNA sequence: TGTGCCTGGAGACGATCTAACTATGGCTACACCTTC. The full variable domain, with the rest looked up from reference TRBV30 and TRBJ1-2, is SQTIHQWPATLVQPVGSPLSLECTVEGTSNPNLYWYRQAAGRGLQLLFYSVGIGQISSEVPQNLSASRPQDRQFILSSKKLLLSDSGFYLCAWRRSNYGYTFGSGTRLTVV.

V usage is TRBV28 and J usage is TRBJ2-2, with D maybe TRBD2 (5 bases). Trimming left V 2 bases short and J 6 bases short, with 16 bases between. Germline assignment: CDR1 MDHEN and CDR2 SYDVKM. The CDR3 length is 16 residues. The CDR3, as DNA: TGTGCCAGCAGTTTAGGGTCGGGGAGCCCCGCCGGGGAGCTGTTTTTT. It specifies CASSLGSGSPAGELFF. Supplemented by reference TRBV28 and TRBJ2-2, the full variable domain reads DVKVTQSSRYLVKRTGEKVFLECVQDMDHENMFWYRQDPGLGLRLIYFSYDVKMKEKGDIPEGYSVSREKKERFSLILESASTNQTSMYLCASSLGSGSPAGELFFGEGSRLTVL.

CDR3 residues: CASSRTGMVETQYF. The CDR3 DNA sequence: TGTGCCAGCAGTCGGACAGGGATGGTGGAGACCCAGTACTTC. The V gene is TRBV28, the J gene TRBJ2-5; 8 nucleotides line up with TRBD1. Germline trimming cut 5 bases from V and 5 bases from J; bases unmatched to any gene: 7. This CDR3 contains 14 residues. Germline assignment: CDR1 MDHEN and CDR2 SYDVKM.

The gene calls are TRBV2 and TRBJ2-1, with D possibly being TRBD2 (5 bases). This CDR3 is 16 amino acids long. Trimming stripped 7 bases from V and 4 bases from J, with 20 bases between. The germline V gene encodes CDR1 SNHLY and CDR2 FYNNEI. DNA for the CDR3: TGTGCCAGCACCGAGGGTGACCCGAAGACTTACAATGAGCAGTTCTTC. Its translation is CASTEGDPKTYNEQFF. Full variable domain (rest looked up from reference TRBV2 and TRBJ2-1): EPEVTQTPSHQVTQMGQEVILRCVPISNHLYFYWYRQILGQKVEFLVSFYNNEISEKSEIFDDQFSVERPDGSNFTLKIRSTKLEDSAMYFCASTEGDPKTYNEQFFGPGTRLTVL.

The chain is built from TRBV4-1 and TRBJ2-7; 10 bases match TRBD2. The V gene end was trimmed by 3 bases and the J gene end by 0 bases; junction bases not matched to a gene: 2. From germline, CDR1 is MGHRA and CDR2 YSYEKL. The CDR3 runs 15 residues. In nucleotides, the CDR3 is TGCGCCAGCAGCCAGGGACTAGCGTCCTCCTACGAGCAGTACTTC. This gives the protein CASSQGLASSYEQYF.

The rearrangement links TRBV28 to TRBJ2-5; a possible D gene is TRBD1 (5 bases). The CDR3 consists of 15 residues. The V end was cut by 8 bases, the J end by 3 bases, with 19 bases between. CDR1 and CDR2 (germline): MDHEN, SYDVKM. The CDR3 sequence is CASLSFHQGKETQYF. CDR3 coding DNA: TGTGCCAGCCTCTCCTTCCACCAGGGAAAAGAGACCCAGTACTTC.

The CDR3 DNA reads TGTGCCAGCAGCGTACGGGAGGGGTCCTACGAGCAGTACTTC. Amino acid sequence: CASSVREGSYEQYF. The chain joins TRBV9 to TRBJ2-7, with 8 bases aligning to TRBD2. Germline CDR1 reads SGDLS; CDR2 reads YYNGEE. J was trimmed by 1 base and V by 1 base; bases with no gene match: 1. The CDR3 is made up of 14 amino acids.